Below are 27 T cell receptor beta chains sequenced from a single sample in a study of blood T cell repertoires in COVID-19. Sequencing used immunoSEQ multiplex PCR; TCRdb keeps in-frame clones, though not all of them. The repertoire holds about 310,000 clones, with 85% to 90% as singletons. Sequences were obtained from peripheral blood. The origin of the receptors is a woman in her forties with COVID-19, enrolled during active disease.

V is TRBV6-6 and J is TRBJ1-3; 9 bases are a match to TRBD1. CDR1 is MNHNY, CDR2 SVGAGI, per germline (reference sequence). The CDR3 extends over 16 amino acids. V trimming: 7 bases; J trimming: 3 bases; junction bases outside the gene matches: 10. For the CDR3, the DNA is TGTGCCAGCACCCACGTACAGGGGGCGAGTGGAAACACCATATATTTT. It translates to CASTHVQGASGNTIYF.

The rearrangement links TRBV6-4 to TRBJ2-3, with TRBD1 identical over 9 bases. V lost 6 bases to trimming and J lost 5 bases; unmatched junction nucleotides: 9. The CDR3 is 15 residues long. Germline values: CDR1 MRHNA, CDR2 SNTAGT. CDR3 DNA: TGTGCCAGCAGAGCTACAGGGGGCGCGGGAGATACGCAGTATTTT. Its protein is CASRATGGAGDTQYF.

This rearrangement joins TRBV4-3 to TRBJ1-2; 7 positions match TRBD1. Trimming cost V 0 bases and J 2 bases; bases outside gene matches: 3. This CDR3 region has 15 residues. Germline V gives CDR1 LGHNA, CDR2 YSLEER. The CDR3 is CASSQEQGFNYGYTF. DNA of the CDR3: TGCGCCAGCAGCCAAGAACAGGGGTTCAACTATGGCTACACCTTC.

This rearrangement joins TRBV18 to TRBJ2-7, with D unclear. CDR3 length equals 16 residues. CDR1 is KGHSH and CDR2 is LQKENI in the germline V gene. Deletions cut 6 bases from V and 1 base from J, with 19 bases between. This chain's CDR3 is CASSPRTADNSYEQYF. The CDR3 nucleotides read TGTGCCAGCTCTCCAAGAACGGCTGACAATTCCTACGAGCAGTACTTC. The complete variable domain, with remaining parts taken from reference TRBV18 and TRBJ2-7, reads NAGVMQNPRHLVRRRGQEARLRCSPMKGHSHVYWYRQLPEEGLKFMVYLQKENIIDESGMPKERFSAEFPKEGPSILRIQQVVRGDSAAYFCASSPRTADNSYEQYFGPGTRLTVT.

This chain uses TRBV6-5 with TRBJ2-3; TRBD2 matches at 7 bases. Germline V gene data show CDR1 as MNHEY and CDR2 as SVGAGI. The CDR3 contains 13 residues. Trimming at V came to 6 bases and at J to 3 bases, leaving 3 bases not matched to a gene. DNA of the CDR3: TGTGCCAGCAGGTCTAGCGGAACAGATACGCAGTATTTT. This gives the protein CASRSSGTDTQYF.

The rearrangement uses TRBV7-2 and TRBJ1-5; the D gene is possibly TRBD1 (5 bases). Germline V gene data show CDR1 as SGHTA and CDR2 as FQGNSA. V was shortened by 4 bases and J by 3 bases, with 10 bases between the two germline ends. The CDR3 is 14 amino acids. The CDR3 sequence: CASSSTGFNQPQHF. For the CDR3, the DNA is TGTGCCAGCAGCTCCACAGGCTTCAATCAGCCCCAGCATTTT. Filled out from reference TRBV7-2 and TRBJ1-5, the complete variable domain reads GAGVSQSPSNKVTEKGKDVELRCDPISGHTALYWYRQSLGQGLEFLIYFQGNSAPDKSGLPSDRFSAERTGGSVSTLTIQRTQQEDSAVYLCASSSTGFNQPQHFGDGTRLSIL.

V usage is TRBV28 and J usage is TRBJ1-5, with 7 bases fitting TRBD1. This CDR3 contains 16 residues. V shed 3 bases, J shed 3 bases, and the junction held 8 bases outside the gene matches. In germline, CDR1 is MDHEN, CDR2 SYDVKM. The DNA of the CDR3 is TGTGCCAGCAGTTTCCCCCGACAGGGAGTCAATCAGCCCCAGCATTTT. Encoded protein: CASSFPRQGVNQPQHF.

J is TRBJ2-7 and V is TRBV5-4; 7 bases map to TRBD2. V trimming: 4 bases; J trimming: 9 bases; junction bases outside the gene matches: 13. The CDR3 has 14 residues. CDR1 and CDR2 from the germline V gene are SGHNT and YYREEE (reference sequence). The CDR3 loop is CASSRWGGTVGQYF. The CDR3 DNA reads as TGTGCCAGCAGCCGCTGGGGGGGAACAGTAGGGCAGTACTTC.

In nucleotides, the CDR3 is TGCGCCAGCAGCTTGGAGGCAGGTCAAGAGACCCAGTACTTC. This sequence encodes CASSLEAGQETQYF. This chain links TRBV5-1 with TRBJ2-5; D remains ambiguous. V lost 0 bases and J lost 2, with 8 bases in between. Germline assignment: CDR1 SGHRS and CDR2 YFSETQ. CDR3 length: 14 amino acids. Drawing the rest from reference TRBV5-1 and TRBJ2-5, the complete variable domain is KAGVTQTPRYLIKTRGQQVTLSCSPISGHRSVSWYQQTPGQGLQFLFEYFSETQRNKGNFPGRFSGRQFSNSRSEMNVSTLELGDSALYLCASSLEAGQETQYFGPGTRLLVL.

CDR3 loop: CASSFAGVNHGELFF. The CDR3 nucleotides read TGTGCCAGTTCCTTTGCGGGAGTGAATCACGGGGAGCTGTTTTTT. The chain links TRBV19 to TRBJ2-2, with 7 bases fitting TRBD2. Germline V gene lookup returns CDR1 LNHDA and CDR2 SQIVND (reference sequence). The V and J ends lost 8 bases and 7 bases, in that order; junction bases with no gene match: 13. The CDR3 consists of 15 residues.

V usage is TRBV6-1 and J usage is TRBJ2-3; 9 bases map to TRBD2. The germline V gene encodes CDR1 MNHNS and CDR2 SASEGT. After removal of 2 bases from V and 2 bases from J, the junction contained 5 bases not matched to a gene. The CDR3 totals 16 residues. The CDR3, as DNA: TGTGCCAGCAGTGAACCCAGCGGGGGGCACACAGATACGCAGTATTTT. This encodes CASSEPSGGHTDTQYF.

The chain couples TRBV30 to TRBJ1-3; 8 bases fit TRBD1. The CDR3 runs 14 residues. Germline CDR1 and CDR2: GTSNPN and SVGIG (reference sequence). The trim removed 5 bases at V and 4 bases at J, leaving 7 bases unmatched. CDR3 amino acids: CAWGDRGLGNTIYF. DNA for the CDR3: TGTGCCTGGGGTGACAGGGGATTAGGAAACACCATATATTTT.

The rearrangement links TRBV30 to TRBJ2-5; 9 bases fit TRBD1. Germline lookup yields CDR1 GTSNPN and CDR2 SVGIG (reference sequence). The CDR3 loop spans 16 amino acids. V shed 4 bases, J shed 0 bases, and the junction held 9 bases outside the gene matches. In DNA form, the CDR3 reads TGTGCCTGGAAAACTCCGGGACAGGGTTACCAAGAGACCCAGTACTTC. Encoded protein: CAWKTPGQGYQETQYF.

The chain carries TRBV19 and TRBJ1-4; D is unresolved. V gave up 3 bases and J gave up 6 bases, with 8 bases separating them. Per germline, CDR1 LNHDA and CDR2 SQIVND (reference sequence). This CDR3 is built from 13 residues. DNA for the CDR3: TGTGCCAGTAGTATCGGGAACTATGAAAAACTGTTTTTT. It encodes CASSIGNYEKLFF.

V and J are TRBV28 and TRBJ2-7; perhaps TRBD2 as D (5 bases). The V end was cut by 6 bases, the J end by 6 bases, with 9 bases between. Looked up from germline, CDR1 is MDHEN and CDR2 is SYDVKM. This CDR3 is built from 11 residues. The CDR3 DNA reads TGTGCCAGCAGAACTAGATCCGAGCAGTACTTC. Translating it yields CASRTRSEQYF.

This chain connects TRBV3-1 (or the pseudogene TRBV3-2) to TRBJ1-6; no clear D gene. The CDR3 has 14 amino acids. V lost 0 bases to trimming and J lost 9 bases, with 9 bases between them. The V gene's germline CDR1 is LGHDT and CDR2 YNNKEL (reference sequence). CDR3 sequence: CASSQDPRGSPLHF. The CDR3 DNA is TGTGCCAGCAGCCAAGACCCCCGGGGTTCACCCCTCCACTTT.

V usage is TRBV6-4 and J usage is TRBJ1-1; no definite D call. V was clipped by 6 bases and J by 1 base, with 15 bases between them. The V gene's germline CDR1 is MRHNA and CDR2 SNTAGT. There are 15 residues in the CDR3. CDR3 amino acids: CASRARTRRNTEAFF. DNA of the CDR3: TGTGCCAGCAGGGCTCGAACACGGAGGAACACTGAAGCTTTCTTT.

The rearrangement joins TRBV7-2 to TRBJ2-1; the D gene is possibly TRBD2 (7 bases). Deletions cut 5 bases from V and 10 bases from J, with 15 bases between. The germline gives CDR1 SGHTA, CDR2 FQGNSA. The CDR3 loop spans 13 amino acids. CDR3 coding DNA: TGTGCCAGCAGCGTAGATGGGGGGGGCGAGCAGTTCTTC. Translating it yields CASSVDGGGEQFF.

The genes are TRBV5-1 and TRBJ2-5, with D perhaps TRBD1 (6 bases). This CDR3 is 14 amino acids long. Deletions cut 4 bases from V and 1 base from J, with 11 bases between. CDR1 is SGHRS, CDR2 YFSETQ, per germline. The chain's CDR3 is CASSPGQRQETQYF. For the CDR3, the DNA is TGCGCCAGCAGCCCCGGACAGCGCCAAGAGACCCAGTACTTC.

The CDR3 sequence: CASSLLQRGKAEAFF. CDR3 DNA sequence: TGTGCCAGCAGCTTGTTACAGCGGGGGAAGGCTGAAGCTTTCTTT. The V call is TRBV5-6, the J call TRBJ1-1; D might be TRBD1 (5 bases). V gave up 1 base and J gave up 6 bases, with 16 bases separating them. This CDR3 region has 15 residues. Germline loops: CDR1 SGHDT, CDR2 YYEEEE.

This clone was detected once. The chain links TRBV9 to TRBJ1-3; D possibly corresponds to TRBD1 (6 bases). V lost 3 bases to trimming and J lost 0 bases, with 13 bases between them. Germline assignment: CDR1 SGDLS and CDR2 YYNGEE. This CDR3 comprises 16 residues. CDR3: CASSESEGDSGNTIYF. CDR3 coding DNA: TGTGCCAGCAGCGAATCTGAGGGGGACTCTGGAAACACCATATATTTT.

Comments on this clone: At one end the junction does not follow the germline gene, possibly because of a read error. V usage is TRBV5-1 and J usage is TRBJ1-2; no clear D gene. The CDR3 extends over 15 amino acids. CDR1 and CDR2 from the germline V gene are SGHRS and YFSETQ. The DNA for the CDR3 is TGCGCCAGCAGCTTGATACCTGCAAATGACTATGGCTGCACCTTC. Translating gives CASSLIPANDYGCTF. The full variable domain, completed using reference TRBV5-1 and TRBJ1-2, is KAGVTQTPRYLIKTRGQQVTLSCSPISGHRSVSWYQQTPGQGLQFLFEYFSETQRNKGNFPGRFSGRQFSNSRSEMNVSTLELGDSALYLCASSLIPANDYGCTFGSGTRLTVV.

In DNA, the CDR3 is TGTGCCAGCAGCCGGACAGTTAGCAATCAGCCCCAGCATTTT. This codes for CASSRTVSNQPQHF. The rearrangement joins TRBV28 to TRBJ1-5, with a tentative D call TRBD1 (6 bases). Looked up from germline, CDR1 is MDHEN and CDR2 is SYDVKM. The CDR3 contains 14 residues. V dropped 6 bases and J dropped 0 bases, with 9 bases sitting between them.

V is TRBV11-1 and J is TRBJ1-2; D remains unclear. The CDR3 runs 14 residues. Trimming shortened V by 5 bases and J by 8 bases, and 18 bases separated the two germline ends. In germline, CDR1 is SGHAT, CDR2 FQDESV (reference sequence). The CDR3 protein is CASSPRGLSGGYTF. CDR3 DNA sequence: TGTGCCAGCAGCCCCCGCGGCCTCTCTGGGGGCTACACCTTC.

This chain connects TRBV28 to TRBJ2-2; no reliable D call. Deletions cut 3 bases from V and 1 base from J, with 6 bases between. This CDR3 has 14 amino acids. CDR1 is MDHEN, CDR2 SYDVKM, per germline. This CDR3 reads CASSLGRNTGELFF. The CDR3, as DNA: TGTGCCAGCAGTTTGGGCCGGAACACCGGGGAGCTGTTTTTT.

A note on this clone: Germline and junction disagree at one end, which may indicate a read error. The V and J genes are TRBV7-9 and TRBJ1-1; the match to TRBD1 covers 9 bases. The germline gives CDR1 SEHNR, CDR2 FQNEAQ (reference sequence). The CDR3 is made up of 14 amino acids. The CDR3 reads CASSPQGANPEAFF. CDR3 bases: TGTGCCAGCAGTCCACAGGGGGCGAACCCTGAAGCTTTCTTT.

The V gene is TRBV7-8, the J gene TRBJ1-1; TRBD1 matches 7 bases. Germline V lookup: CDR1 SGHVS, CDR2 FQNEAQ. Trimming took 1 base from V and 4 from J; bases not matched to a gene: 3. This CDR3 has 14 amino acids. For the CDR3, the DNA is TGTGCCAGCAGCTTAGAGGGGGCAGGCACTGAAGCTTTCTTT. It encodes CASSLEGAGTEAFF.